Listed below are T cell receptor beta chains from one sample, sequenced in a study of cytomegalovirus exposure and HLA in healthy donors. Assay: immunoSEQ multiplex PCR; the TCRdb copy retains only in-frame clones and omits some. This table holds about 89,000 clones, 75% to 80% found once. Sequencing was performed on PBMCs. The origin of the receptors is a man aged 30-40 years in good health and CMV-seronegative. Each CDR3 is given with its conserved first and last residue.

CASSVGQGYEQYF	TRBV10-2	TRBJ2-7
CASSAGTGSEKLFF	TRBV4-1	TRBJ1-4
CASIPGTSGGPTDTQYF	TRBV5-1	TRBJ2-3
CASSQGRRTAFNTEAFF	TRBV14	TRBJ1-1
CASSESLATDTQYF	TRBV6-4	TRBJ2-3
CASSPTGGAGNTEAFF	TRBV9	TRBJ1-1
CASSQTGVETQYF	TRBV5-4	TRBJ2-5
CASRSALQPGEQYF	TRBV28	TRBJ2-7
CASSIIEGVSQPQHF	TRBV19	TRBJ1-5
CASSDPITREQYF	TRBV2	TRBJ2-5
CASSVGDWETQYF	TRBV2	TRBJ2-5
CASSQDPGRADTQYF	TRBV4-2	TRBJ2-3
CASRNFWDRGSNSPLHF	TRBV28	TRBJ1-6
CASSRTGLSYNEQFF	TRBV6-1	TRBJ2-1
CASSYGTGGNTIYF	TRBV11-2	TRBJ1-3
CASSSRGQKIYEQYF	TRBV5-4	TRBJ2-7
CASQHKGGPIAYEQYF	TRBV19	TRBJ2-7
CASSVGDSTLLFYGYTF	TRBV9	TRBJ1-2
CASSSTYEQYF	TRBV7-9	TRBJ2-7
CASSEVQGRNTEAFF	TRBV6-1	TRBJ1-1
CASSLSGDGNQPQHF	TRBV5-4	TRBJ1-5
CASSQEAQGGTDTQYF	TRBV4-3	TRBJ2-3
CASSRGQVNYGYTF	TRBV6-5	TRBJ1-2
CASIQSGIWVANTEAFF	TRBV27	TRBJ1-1
CASSEALEGAYEQYF	TRBV6-1	TRBJ2-7
CASSPGQINSPLHF	TRBV2	TRBJ1-6
CASSLRDLGSNYGYTF	TRBV19	TRBJ1-2
CASSYGTRQTGEKLFF	TRBV6-6	TRBJ1-4
CASSLGWGAPETQYF	TRBV11-2	TRBJ2-5
CASSGLAGSTYNEQFF	TRBV6-1	TRBJ2-1
CAISESTWARYGYTF	TRBV10-3	TRBJ1-2
CASSQPLGLAGSGELFF	TRBV14	TRBJ2-2
CASSLFGLRVDTGELFF	TRBV28	TRBJ2-2
CASRGQGNSPLHF	TRBV25-1	TRBJ1-6
CASSLRTGNSPLHF	TRBV7-9	TRBJ1-6
CASRGSKTGWTGELFF	TRBV5-6	TRBJ2-2
CASSHPRETGELFF	TRBV4-2	TRBJ2-2
CASSLTGSSYEQYF	TRBV5-1	TRBJ2-7
CASSRSGQAYEQYF	TRBV11-2	TRBJ2-7
CASSLRGTEGSLFF	TRBV6-1	TRBJ1-4
CASSVRGDSWQYF	TRBV4-2	TRBJ2-7
CASSAPATRGTEAFF	TRBV7-8	TRBJ1-1
CASSLVAGGADTQYF	TRBV7-2	TRBJ2-3
CASSYDRPSYEQYF	TRBV7-2	TRBJ2-7
CASSLGLAGGASYEQYF	TRBV5-1	TRBJ2-7
CASSLGPGLAPSEQFF	TRBV5-1	TRBJ2-1